The 9 T cell receptor beta chains below come from one sample, sequenced in a study of T-cell memory formation after mild COVID-19. In TCRdb, the 5' RACE reads were re-called with MiXCR into one record per CDR3 protein. Of under 300,000 distinct CDR3 sequences listed, around 17% are singletons. The specimen sequenced was PBMCs or a T cell subset sorted from them (not recorded which). The origin of the receptors is a man aged 18 to 29 who had mild COVID-19 (a few samples of this study predate the infection). Cell type and time point are not known.

A few counts support this clonotype. The rearrangement uses TRBV20-1 and TRBJ1-4; D call uncertain. The CDR3 length is 14 residues. The V and J ends lost 5 bases and 11 bases respectively, with 21 bases between them. Germline V CDR1 and CDR2: DFQATT, SNEGSKA (reference sequence). The CDR3 loop is CSAPRTDAVTKLFF. The CDR3, as DNA: TGCAGTGCTCCTCGGACGGATGCAGTGACGAAACTGTTTTTT.

This clonotype was found a few times. The chain uses TRBV7-2 and TRBJ1-5, with 7 bases aligning to TRBD1. Germline CDR1 is SGHTA and CDR2 is FQGNSA. This CDR3 region has 14 residues. V gave up 5 bases and J gave up 2 bases; unmatched junction bases: 3. As DNA, the CDR3 is TGTGCCAGCAGCAACAGGGGCGGCAATCAGCCCCAGCATTTT. Encoded protein: CASSNRGGNQPQHF.

The rearrangement links TRBV6-5 to TRBJ2-5; D possibly uses TRBD1 or TRBD2 (5 bases each). Germline V CDR1 and CDR2: MNHEY, SVGAGI. Trimming removed 2 bases at V and 5 bases at J, with 27 bases between. The CDR3 is 19 residues long. In DNA, the CDR3 is TGTGCCAGCAGTTACCGTCTAGAGGGGTCGGCACAGTATGTGGAGACCCAGTACTTC. As protein: CASSYRLEGSAQYVETQYF.

This clonotype occurred a few times. The chain links TRBV4-1 to TRBJ2-1; D may be TRBD2 (5 bases). This CDR3 is built from 12 residues. V lost 3 bases to trimming and J lost 5 bases, with 5 bases between them. Germline loops: CDR1 MGHRA, CDR2 YSYEKL. The DNA of the CDR3 is TGCGCCAGCAGCCAGAGGGACAATGAGCAGTTCTTC. Amino acid sequence: CASSQRDNEQFF.

V usage is TRBV6-5 and J usage is TRBJ2-3; TRBD1 agrees at 7 bases. J gave up 4 bases and V 2 bases, and 9 bases lay outside the gene matches. From germline, CDR1 is MNHEY and CDR2 SVGAGI. The CDR3 extends over 16 amino acids. The CDR3 region is CASSYRGTAKADTQYF. The CDR3 nucleotides read TGTGCCAGCAGTTACAGGGGGACAGCTAAGGCAGATACGCAGTATTTT.

In its sample, this clonotype was seen a few times. The V gene is TRBV24-1, the J gene TRBJ2-5; 11 bases agree with TRBD2. CDR3 length: 17 amino acids. V lost 4 bases, J lost 4 bases, and 10 bases stayed unmatched. CDR1 is KGHDR and CDR2 is SFDVKD in the germline V gene. CDR3 in DNA: TGTGCCACCAGTGACCCGCTAGCGGGGGGCGCGGGAGAGACCCAGTACTTC. Encoded protein: CATSDPLAGGAGETQYF.

This clonotype was recorded a few times. The chain combines TRBV6-2 or TRBV6-3 with TRBJ2-5; possible D gene TRBD2, 5 bases. Trimming left V 6 bases short and J 1 base short, with 12 bases between. The V gene's germline CDR1 is MNHEY and CDR2 SVGEGT. This CDR3 has 14 amino acids. The CDR3 spells CASRHKGSQETQYF. In nucleotides, the CDR3 is TGTGCCAGCAGACATAAAGGGAGCCAAGAGACCCAGTACTTC.

This rearrangement joins TRBV12-3 or TRBV12-4 to TRBJ2-7; D not resolved. This CDR3 region has 13 residues. The germline V and J ends were trimmed by 3 bases and 4 bases, with 10 bases remaining between them. The CDR3 is CASSFQSLYEQYF. The DNA for the CDR3 is TGTGCCAGCAGTTTTCAGTCCCTTTACGAGCAGTACTTC.

This clonotype was counted only a few times. The J gene is TRBJ2-7, the V gene TRBV9; 7 bases match TRBD2. This CDR3 has 15 residues. With 4 bases clipped from V and 3 bases from J, the junction kept 10 bases outside the gene matches. From germline, CDR1 is SGDLS and CDR2 YYNGEE. The CDR3 DNA follows: TGTGCCAGCAGCCCCCGGGACTATCAGATCTACGAGCAGTACTTC. It translates to CASSPRDYQIYEQYF.